Listed here are 28 T cell receptor beta chains from one sample, sequenced in a study of cytomegalovirus exposure and HLA in healthy donors. PCR was performed using 60 Vbeta and 13 Jbeta primers. Profiled with immunoSEQ multiplex PCR; TCRdb holds only in-frame clones, not every one. The data hold 150,000 to 200,000 clones, with around four fifths observed a single time. What was sequenced was PBMCs. These TCRs come from a man aged 18-30 years in good health and CMV-seropositive.

CDR3 nucleotide sequence: TGTGCCAGTAGTGAAGGACAGTCCCGAACTAATGAAAAACTGTTTTTT. Its protein product is CASSEGQSRTNEKLFF. This rearrangement joins TRBV19 to TRBJ1-4; D may be TRBD1 (6 bases). Germline lookup yields CDR1 LNHDA and CDR2 SQIVND (reference sequence). CDR3 size: 16 residues. V gave up 5 bases and J gave up 1 base, with 14 bases separating them.

This clone turned up a few times. The V call is TRBV27, the J call TRBJ2-1; TRBD2 agrees at 9 bases. The J segment lost 2 bases and the V segment lost 3 bases, leaving 2 bases of the junction unmatched. Germline values: CDR1 MNHEY, CDR2 SMNVEV (reference sequence). The CDR3 has 15 amino acids. CDR3 sequence: CASSLASGAYNEQFF. The CDR3 bases are TGTGCCAGCAGTTTGGCTAGCGGGGCCTACAATGAGCAGTTCTTC.

The chain carries TRBV7-2 and TRBJ2-2; tentatively, D is TRBD1 (5 bases). This CDR3 is built from 14 residues. The germline V and J ends were trimmed by 3 bases and 4 bases, with 9 bases remaining between them. Germline V gene sequence: CDR1 SGHTA, CDR2 FQGNSA. The CDR3 reads CASSFRQITGELFF. The CDR3 DNA follows: TGTGCCAGCAGCTTTAGACAGATCACCGGGGAGCTGTTTTTT.

The chain has TRBV28 and TRBJ1-2, with 8 bases fitting TRBD1. Trimming removed 6 bases from V and 8 bases from J; junction bases left unmatched: 11. The CDR3 is 14 amino acids. The V gene's germline CDR1 is MDHEN and CDR2 SYDVKM. The CDR3 DNA sequence: TGTGCCAGCAGCCGGGACAGGCCCTTAGCAGGCTACACCTTC. Amino acid sequence: CASSRDRPLAGYTF.

The chain combines TRBV19 with TRBJ1-2, with D tentatively TRBD1 (6 bases). The ends were cut back, 8 bases at V and 4 bases at J, with 17 bases in the middle. In germline, CDR1 is LNHDA, CDR2 SQIVND (reference sequence). CDR3 length equals 14 residues. The CDR3 protein is CASEGQFDFYGYTF. The CDR3, as DNA: TGTGCCAGTGAAGGACAGTTTGACTTCTATGGCTACACCTTC.

Comment on this clone: This sample also contains other DNA sequences that code for the same CDR3. The chain has TRBV7-9 and TRBJ1-1, with D possibly matching TRBD1 (5 bases). The germline V gene has CDR1 SEHNR and CDR2 FQNEAQ (reference sequence). The CDR3 covers 14 residues. Trimming took 5 bases from V and 0 from J, leaving 10 bases between them. This CDR3 is CASSPGGLNTEAFF. CDR3 coding DNA: TGTGCCAGCAGCCCCGGGGGATTGAACACTGAAGCTTTCTTT.

The gene calls are TRBV21-1 and TRBJ1-4; no DNA check was done on the table's D call, TRBD1. TRBV21-1 is a pseudogene. The CDR3 has 16 amino acids. The CDR3 reads CASSARDRASNEKLFF. The CDR3 nucleotides are TGTGCCAGCAGCGCCCGGGACAGAGCGTCTAATGAAAAACTGTTTTTT.

The chain uses TRBV28 and TRBJ1-4; D unresolved. Germline V gene data show CDR1 as MDHEN and CDR2 as SYDVKM. CDR3 size: 16 residues. V dropped 2 bases and J dropped 0 bases, with 10 bases sitting between them. The CDR3 reads CASSLRSPATNEKLFF. CDR3 nucleotide sequence: TGTGCCAGCAGTTTAAGGAGCCCTGCAACTAATGAAAAACTGTTTTTT.

The V and J genes are TRBV10-3 and TRBJ2-1; possible D gene TRBD2, 8 bases. Germline assignment: CDR1 ENHRY and CDR2 SYGVKD. Trimming stripped 11 bases from V and 9 bases from J, with 17 bases between. This CDR3 region has 12 residues. The CDR3 loop is CAARDSGGEQFF. CDR3 in DNA: TGTGCCGCAAGGGACAGCGGGGGTGAGCAGTTCTTC.

The chain uses TRBV4-2 and TRBJ1-4; a weak D match, TRBD1 (6 bases). From germline, CDR1 is LGHNA and CDR2 YNFKEQ. This CDR3 has 14 residues. The germline V and J ends were trimmed by 0 bases and 14 bases, with 16 bases remaining between them. The CDR3 sequence is CASSQDTQTGGLFF. CDR3 sequence (DNA): TGTGCCAGCAGCCAAGATACCCAGACAGGCGGGCTGTTTTTT.

This chain joins TRBV30 and TRBJ2-3, with 7 bases aligning to TRBD2. The V gene's germline CDR1 is GTSNPN and CDR2 SVGIG (reference sequence). The V segment lost 1 base and the J segment 2 bases; nucleotides outside the gene matches: 6. The CDR3 runs 15 residues. CDR3 amino acids: CAWSAERGHTDTQYF. The CDR3 DNA reads TGTGCCTGGAGTGCCGAGCGGGGTCACACAGATACGCAGTATTTT.

This rearrangement joins TRBV7-9 to TRBJ2-1; D is unresolved. The CDR3 sequence is 12 residues long. Germline CDR1 SEHNR, CDR2 FQNEAQ (reference sequence). V lost 3 bases and J 6 bases, leaving 6 bases between the germline ends. CDR3: CASSFMFNEQFF. The CDR3 nucleotides read TGTGCCAGCAGCTTTATGTTCAATGAGCAGTTCTTC.

V and J are TRBV5-6 and TRBJ1-1; 10 bases line up with TRBD1. CDR3 length: 14 residues. Germline loops: CDR1 SGHDT, CDR2 YYEEEE. The V and J ends lost 2 bases and 5 bases, in that order; junction bases with no gene match: 3. CDR3 DNA: TGTGCCAGCAGCTTAGGGACAGGGGATACTGAAGCTTTCTTT. Its protein product is CASSLGTGDTEAFF.

CDR3 DNA sequence: TGTGCCAGTGCTCGGGCCGGGGTGGAAGAAGCCAAAAACATTCAGTACTTC. Protein product: CASARAGVEEAKNIQYF. This chain links TRBV27 with TRBJ2-4, with D tentatively TRBD2 (5 bases). V lost 9 bases and J 0 bases, leaving 21 bases between the germline ends. From germline, CDR1 is MNHEY and CDR2 SMNVEV (reference sequence). The CDR3 length is 17 residues.

The chain is built from TRBV11-1 and TRBJ2-5, with a possible D match to TRBD1 (5 bases). Looked up from germline, CDR1 is SGHAT and CDR2 is FQDESV (reference sequence). Between the trimmed V and J ends, which lost 5 bases and 2 bases, there was a span of 12 bases. This CDR3 is 14 amino acids long. The CDR3 is CASSPRYRQETQYF. The CDR3 bases are TGTGCCAGCAGCCCCCGTTACAGGCAAGAGACCCAGTACTTC.

This chain uses TRBV29-1 with TRBJ1-3; D possibly corresponds to TRBD1 (5 bases). Trimming took off 7 bases at V and 6 bases at J, with 13 bases between the two ends. This CDR3 has 12 residues. Germline V gene lookup returns CDR1 SQVTM and CDR2 ANQGSEA. The CDR3 bases are TGCAGCGCGCAGGGAACGTCAAACACCATATATTTT. This translates into CSAQGTSNTIYF. The entire variable domain, with the rest obtained from reference TRBV29-1 and TRBJ1-3, is as follows: SAVISQKPSRDICQRGTSLTIQCQVDSQVTMMFWYRQQPGQSLTLIATANQGSEATYESGFVIDKFPISRPNLTFSTLTVSNMSPEDSSIYLCSAQGTSNTIYFGEGSWLTVV.

This clone was detected only a few times. Distinct nucleotide sequences in the sample also encode this CDR3. The rearrangement joins TRBV29-1 to TRBJ1-4; D is possibly TRBD1 (6 bases). CDR3 length: 13 residues. In germline, CDR1 is SQVTM, CDR2 ANQGSEA. Trimming left V 7 bases short and J 4 bases short, with 13 bases between. In DNA form, the CDR3 reads TGCAGCGCTAAGACAGGCAGTAATGAAAAACTGTTTTTT. This codes for CSAKTGSNEKLFF.

The chain couples TRBV19 to TRBJ2-1, with D hard to call. V shed 10 bases and J shed 0 bases, with 10 bases lying between them. CDR1 and CDR2 (germline): LNHDA, SQIVND (reference sequence). CDR3 length equals 13 residues. CDR3 sequence (DNA): TGTGCCACCTCCGGTGACTCCTACAATGAGCAGTTCTTC. Amino acid sequence: CATSGDSYNEQFF.

The gene calls are TRBV19 and TRBJ1-4; 8 nucleotides match TRBD1. There are 13 residues in the CDR3. The V gene's germline CDR1 is LNHDA and CDR2 SQIVND (reference sequence). With V trimmed by 5 bases and J by 8 bases, 4 bases remained unmatched. CDR3 DNA sequence: TGTGCCAGTAGTGGACAGGGATCGGAAAAACTGTTTTTT. It yields the protein CASSGQGSEKLFF.

The chain carries TRBV27 and TRBJ2-1; perhaps TRBD2 as D (6 bases). Between the trimmed V and J ends, which lost 5 bases and 6 bases, there was a span of 17 bases. The CDR3 runs to 15 residues. The V gene's germline CDR1 is MNHEY and CDR2 SMNVEV (reference sequence). The CDR3 loop is CASSPYAGIGNEQFF. The DNA of the CDR3 is TGTGCCAGCAGTCCTTATGCGGGGATCGGCAATGAGCAGTTCTTC.

The J gene is TRBJ2-3, the V gene TRBV7-9; 10 nucleotides match TRBD2. The ends lost 7 bases at V and 2 bases at J; junction bases unmatched: 3. CDR1 and CDR2 (germline): SEHNR, FQNEAQ (reference sequence). CDR3 size: 14 residues. The CDR3: CASNGLADTDTQYF. The CDR3 DNA follows: TGTGCCAGCAACGGACTAGCGGACACAGATACGCAGTATTTT.

V usage is TRBV19 and J usage is TRBJ1-2; possibly TRBD1 for D (6 bases). V was pared by 5 bases and J by 4 bases, with 14 bases between. Germline V gene lookup returns CDR1 LNHDA and CDR2 SQIVND (reference sequence). The CDR3 runs 14 residues. CDR3 sequence: CASSWTAGAYGYTF. CDR3 in DNA: TGTGCCAGTAGTTGGACAGCGGGGGCCTATGGCTACACCTTC.

This chain links TRBV6-1 with TRBJ1-3; a possible D gene is TRBD1 (6 bases). CDR3 length: 14 residues. The germline gives CDR1 MNHNS, CDR2 SASEGT. Trimming cost V 4 bases and J 2 bases, with 9 bases left between them. Here the CDR3 reads CASSVGGAGNTIYF. The CDR3 nucleotides read TGTGCCAGCAGTGTTGGGGGCGCTGGAAACACCATATATTTT.

CDR3 amino acids: CASSLGDSNQFNQPQHF. The CDR3 DNA is TGTGCCAGCAGCTTAGGGGACAGTAATCAATTTAATCAGCCCCAGCATTTT. The chain employs TRBV7-6 and TRBJ1-5; 7 positions match TRBD1. With 1 base clipped from V and 4 bases from J, the junction kept 10 bases outside the gene matches. CDR1 and CDR2 (germline): SGHVS, FNYEAQ. The CDR3 loop spans 17 amino acids.

The chain is built from TRBV27 and TRBJ2-1; 10 bases are a match to TRBD2. Unmatched junction bases numbered 8, after V lost 3 bases and J lost 6 bases. This CDR3 contains 16 residues. Germline CDR1 MNHEY, CDR2 SMNVEV (reference sequence). CDR3 protein: CASSLVQREGGNEQFF. The CDR3 DNA reads TGTGCCAGCAGTTTGGTTCAGCGGGAGGGCGGCAATGAGCAGTTCTTC.

V usage is TRBV5-1 and J usage is TRBJ2-3; 7 nucleotides align to TRBD2. Per the germline V gene, CDR1 is SGHRS and CDR2 is YFSETQ. The CDR3 length is 16 residues. Trimming took 7 bases from V and 6 from J; bases not matched to a gene: 17. For the CDR3, the DNA is TGCGCCAGCCATCCTTTTGGATTAGACGGGGGGGATACGCAGTATTTT. Protein sequence: CASHPFGLDGGDTQYF.

This clone was found a few times. This sequence joins TRBV12-2 and TRBJ2-7; the D segment call TRBD1 is taken from the table without a DNA check. TRBV12-2 is an annotated pseudogene. The CDR3 is 15 residues long. Written as DNA, the CDR3 is TGTGCAAGTCGCATCCGGGACAGGACGTCCTACGAGCAGTACTTC. It codes for CASRIRDRTSYEQYF.

The rearrangement joins TRBV5-1 to TRBJ1-3, with 7 bases identical to TRBD1. This CDR3 is built from 15 residues. CDR1 SGHRS and CDR2 YFSETQ come from the germline V gene. The V gene end was trimmed by 4 bases and the J gene end by 2 bases; junction bases not matched to a gene: 6. DNA for the CDR3: TGCGCCAGCAGCATCACAGGGGCCGCTGGAAACACCATATATTTT. Amino acid sequence: CASSITGAAGNTIYF.